This is a list of T cell receptor beta chains from one sample in a study of graft-versus-host responses after intestinal transplantation. Libraries were prepared by immunoSEQ multiplex PCR; TCRdb keeps only in-frame clonotypes and omits some of them. This sample has about 130,000 clones; 80% to 95% occur once, and the top ten carry 0.19%. Antigen specificity for these receptors is unknown. The specimen comprised unstimulated CD4+ T cells sorted from spleen or lymph node cells, sampled before intestinal transplant. Every receptor here comes from a human donor who received an intestinal transplant. The CDR3 runs from the conserved cysteine through the conserved F or W. A D gene is named only where the DNA matches it firmly. Clone size, where shown, is once, few, many, or a class for clones that have expanded.

abundance	j_gene	v_gene	d_gene	CDR3nt	CDR3aa
.	TRBJ2-2	TRBV28	.	TGTGCCAGTAATACAGGGGGGGACACCGGGGAGCTGTTTTTT	CASNTGGDTGELFF
.	TRBJ1-1	TRBV28	.	TGTGCCAGCAGTTTCGGATATGGGGGGCTCACTGAAGCTTTCTTT	CASSFGYGGLTEAFF
.	TRBJ2-5	TRBV4-1	.	TGCGCCAGCAGCCCCGAAGGGGGTATGGGGCGCGAGACCCAGTACTTC	CASSPEGGMGRETQYF
.	TRBJ2-1	TRBV10-3	TRBD2	TGTGCCACCAAAGCGGGACTGGAGGGCTACAATGAGCAGTTCTTC	CATKAGLEGYNEQFF
.	TRBJ2-3	TRBV9	.	TGTGCCAGCAGCATCAGTAGCGGAGCAACAGATACGCAGTATTTT	CASSISSGATDTQYF
.	TRBJ2-4	TRBV28	.	TGTGCCAGCAGAACTGGAAACATTCAGTACTTC	CASRTGNIQYF
.	TRBJ2-7	TRBV15	.	TGTGCCACCAGCAGAGGGGATTTTCCCTACGAGCAGTACTTC	CATSRGDFPYEQYF
.	TRBJ2-7	TRBV19	TRBD1	TGTGCCAGTAGGGGCAGGGGGTTTGGCGAGCAGTACTTC	CASRGRGFGEQYF
.	TRBJ2-1	TRBV28	.	TGTGCCAGCAGTTTAATCCGGGACCCCTACAATGAGCAGTTCTTC	CASSLIRDPYNEQFF
.	TRBJ1-1	TRBV5-1	TRBD1	TGCGCCAGCAGCTCCTACCGGGACAGGGGTGCTGAAGCTTTCTTT	CASSSYRDRGAEAFF
.	TRBJ2-7	TRBV11-1	.	TGTGCCAGCAGCCGAAAAGGGACATCCACCTACGAGCAGTACTTC	CASSRKGTSTYEQYF
once	TRBJ1-2	TRBV28	.	TGTGCCAGCAGTTTGGGCAGTTCAAACTATGGCTACACCTTC	CASSLGSSNYGYTF
.	TRBJ1-4	TRBV19	.	TGTGCCAGTAGTATTAGTGAAAAACTGTTTTTT	CASSISEKLFF
.	TRBJ2-1	TRBV19	.	TGTGCCAGTAGTATAAGTCGGCGCCTAGACGAGCAGTTCTTC	CASSISRRLDEQFF
once	TRBJ1-1	TRBV30	TRBD1	TGTGCCTGGGGCAGGGGGCTAAACACTGAAGCTTTCTTT	CAWGRGLNTEAFF
.	TRBJ1-6	TRBV9	.	TGTGCCAGCAGCGTAGGGCCGGGTAATTCACCCCTCCACTTT	CASSVGPGNSPLHF
.	TRBJ2-1	TRBV27	.	TGTGCCAGCAGTTTAAGATTTCGCCTTATAACCTCTTGGTTCTTC	CASSLRFRLITSWFF
once	TRBJ2-5	TRBV19	.	TGTGCCAGTAGTATGCAGGTCGGTCAAGAGACCCAGTACTTC	CASSMQVGQETQYF
.	TRBJ1-2	TRBV5-6	.	TGTGCCAGCAGCTTGGCCAACAGGAACTATGGCTACACCTTC	CASSLANRNYGYTF
.	TRBJ1-2	TRBV10-1	TRBD1	TGCGCCAGCAGCGCCGACAGGGACGGTGGCTACACCTTC	CASSADRDGGYTF
.	TRBJ1-1	TRBV7-8	.	TGTGCCAGCAGGGTAGGGGGCACTGAAGCTTTCTTT	CASRVGGTEAFF
.	TRBJ2-1	TRBV6-5	.	TGTGCCAGCAGTTACCCGTCCCCAGGGAATGAGCAGTTCTTC	CASSYPSPGNEQFF